These 29 T cell receptor beta chains came from one sample sequenced in a study of OX40 agonist ivuxolimab in advanced cancers. Clones were sequenced by immunoSEQ multiplex PCR, and TCRdb holds only the in-frame ones, with some missing. The sample lists 62,000 or so clones, about nine tenths occurring once. The sequencing used CD4+ or CD8+ T cells sorted from blood, collected in a trial of the OX40 agonist ivuxolimab. Receptors were obtained from an adult with an advanced solid tumor such as melanoma, head and neck, liver or kidney cancer.

This clone was observed a single time. The rearrangement uses TRBV5-1 and TRBJ2-1, with 8 nucleotides matching TRBD2. The CDR3 sequence is 16 residues long. The V gene end was trimmed by 0 bases and the J gene end by 8 bases; junction bases not matched to a gene: 10. Germline CDR1 is SGHRS and CDR2 is YFSETQ. The CDR3 sequence: CASSLASTSGGDEQFF. The CDR3 region has the DNA TGCGCCAGCAGCTTGGCCAGTACTAGCGGAGGGGATGAGCAGTTCTTC.

This sequence joins TRBV29-1 and TRBJ2-3; perhaps D is TRBD1 or TRBD2 (5 bases each). The CDR3 is 12 amino acids. V gave up 7 bases and J gave up 2 bases, with 10 bases separating them. CDR1 and CDR2 (germline): SQVTM, ANQGSEA. The CDR3 nucleotides read TGCAGCGGGGGGTACCTCACAGATACGCAGTATTTT. Amino acid sequence: CSGGYLTDTQYF.

A remark on this clone: Other DNA sequences of this sample code for an identical CDR3. The V gene is TRBV18, the J gene TRBJ2-2; D uncertain. Trimming shortened V by 3 bases and J by 3 bases, and 5 bases separated the two germline ends. Germline CDR1 reads KGHSH; CDR2 reads LQKENI. There are 13 residues in the CDR3. The CDR3 spells CASSPRDTGELFF. In nucleotides, the CDR3 is TGTGCCAGCTCACCCCGGGACACCGGGGAGCTGTTTTTT.

Comment on this clone: The same CDR3 is also encoded by other DNA sequences in this sample. The chain has TRBV7-9 and TRBJ2-7, with 7 bases aligning to TRBD2. The CDR3 covers 15 residues. Germline assignment: CDR1 SEHNR and CDR2 FQNEAQ (reference sequence). V gave up 1 base and J gave up 7 bases; unmatched junction bases: 10. In DNA form, the CDR3 reads TGTGCCAGCAGCTTAGGGCGGGGACGGGGAGGGGAGCAGTACTTC. This sequence encodes CASSLGRGRGGEQYF. The whole variable domain, filled in from reference TRBV7-9 and TRBJ2-7, reads DTGVSQNPRHKITKRGQNVTFRCDPISEHNRLYWYRQTLGQGPEFLTYFQNEAQLEKSRLLSDRFSAERPKGSFSTLEIQRTEQGDSAMYLCASSLGRGRGGEQYFGPGTRLTVT.

This sequence joins TRBV4-1 and TRBJ2-5, with D possibly being TRBD2 (7 bases). Trimming removed 6 bases from V and 5 bases from J, with 19 bases in between. Germline loops: CDR1 MGHRA, CDR2 YSYEKL. This CDR3 is built from 15 residues. The CDR3 nucleotides are TGCGCCAGCAGGCTCGGACGGGGGGCCGGTGAGACCCAGTACTTC. It yields the protein CASRLGRGAGETQYF.

This chain links TRBV29-1 with TRBJ2-7; possibly TRBD1 for D (6 bases). The CDR3 contains 14 residues. Looked up from germline, CDR1 is SQVTM and CDR2 is ANQGSEA. Trimming removed 6 bases at V and 0 bases at J, with 15 bases between. CDR3: CSVRTDPSSYEQYF. CDR3 in DNA: TGCAGCGTACGGACAGACCCATCCTCCTACGAGCAGTACTTC.

The chain combines TRBV5-1 with TRBJ2-1; D is undetermined. Germline V lookup: CDR1 SGHRS, CDR2 YFSETQ. The CDR3 runs to 16 residues. V was cut by 4 bases and J by 2 bases, with 16 bases left in between. The CDR3, as DNA: TGCGCCAGCAGCCCCGACCCCGCCCAAGCCTACAATGAGCAGTTCTTC. Translation gives CASSPDPAQAYNEQFF.

This clone was recorded only once. The junction does not match germline at one end; this may be a read error. V gene TRBV6-4 combines with J gene TRBJ1-4; 7 nucleotides align to TRBD1. Germline V gene lookup returns CDR1 MRHNA and CDR2 SNTAGT. The CDR3 length is 15 residues. DNA for the CDR3: TGTGCCAGCTATACCGTTTCGACAGGGTGGGAAAAACTGTCTTTT. It encodes CASYTVSTGWEKLSF.

V usage is TRBV11-3 and J usage is TRBJ2-2; perhaps TRBD2 as D (5 bases). Germline V gives CDR1 SGHNT, CDR2 YENEEA. This CDR3 is built from 14 residues. V was cut by 0 bases and J by 7 bases, with 9 bases left in between. The CDR3 coding sequence is TGTGCCAGCAGCTTAGATCAGACTATCGGGGAGCTGTTTTTT. This encodes CASSLDQTIGELFF.

This clone was found a few times. The chain joins TRBV7-2 to TRBJ1-2, with D perhaps TRBD1 (5 bases). This CDR3 region has 16 residues. Germline CDR1 SGHTA, CDR2 FQGNSA. Trimming took 3 bases from V and 0 from J, leaving 14 bases between them. The CDR3 nucleotides are TGTGCCAGCAGCTTTATTGAGGGGATGGCTAACTATGGCTACACCTTC. Translated: CASSFIEGMANYGYTF.

The rearrangement links TRBV6-6 to TRBJ2-3; 12 positions match TRBD2. CDR3 length equals 15 residues. After removal of 8 bases from V and 4 bases from J, the junction contained 7 bases not matched to a gene. Germline V gene sequence: CDR1 MNHNY, CDR2 SVGAGI (reference sequence). The CDR3 here is CASQLAGGQADTQYF. The CDR3 region has the DNA TGTGCCAGCCAGCTAGCGGGGGGGCAGGCAGATACGCAGTATTTT.

The genes are TRBV7-9 and TRBJ2-2; D is ambiguous. The CDR3 extends over 12 amino acids. The V gene lost 1 base and the J gene lost 7 bases, with 4 bases spanning the gap. Germline CDR1 reads SEHNR; CDR2 reads FQNEAQ (reference sequence). This CDR3 is CASSLEVGELFF. CDR3 nucleotides: TGTGCCAGCAGCTTAGAGGTCGGGGAGCTGTTTTTT. The variable domain in full, with the rest retrieved from reference TRBV7-9 and TRBJ2-2, is DTGVSQNPRHKITKRGQNVTFRCDPISEHNRLYWYRQTLGQGPEFLTYFQNEAQLEKSRLLSDRFSAERPKGSFSTLEIQRTEQGDSAMYLCASSLEVGELFFGEGSRLTVL.

This chain uses TRBV27 with TRBJ2-5; TRBD2 is a possible D gene (6 bases). This CDR3 is built from 10 residues. CDR1 and CDR2 (germline): MNHEY, SMNVEV (reference sequence). V was trimmed by 8 bases and J by 9 bases, leaving 10 bases between them. The CDR3 DNA follows: TGTGCCAGCGGACGGGAGTCCCAGTACTTC. Its translation is CASGRESQYF.

V gene TRBV11-2 combines with J gene TRBJ1-2, with 7 bases aligning to TRBD1. This CDR3 contains 13 residues. Germline V gives CDR1 SGHAT, CDR2 FQNNGV. V shed 5 bases and J 7 bases; nucleotides not matched to a gene: 7. This CDR3 is CASSLDRAGGYTF. DNA for the CDR3: TGTGCCAGCAGCCTTGACAGGGCCGGTGGCTACACCTTC.

V is TRBV5-1 and J is TRBJ2-1; 14 bases agree with TRBD2. The CDR3 runs to 15 residues. V shed 4 bases and J 6 bases; nucleotides not matched to a gene: 3. The germline V gene has CDR1 SGHRS and CDR2 YFSETQ. CDR3 region: CASSGGLAGVNEQFF. CDR3 in DNA: TGCGCCAGCAGCGGGGGACTAGCGGGAGTCAATGAGCAGTTCTTC.

The chain combines TRBV5-1 with TRBJ2-5; a possible D gene is TRBD1 (5 bases). CDR3 length: 14 residues. V shed 2 bases and J shed 2 bases, with 10 bases lying between them. The germline CDR1 and CDR2 sequences are SGHRS and YFSETQ. The CDR3 DNA is TGCGCCAGCAGCTTCAGGGTAGGGCAAGAGACCCAGTACTTC. The encoded protein is CASSFRVGQETQYF.

This rearrangement joins TRBV11-2 to TRBJ1-3; 7 bases align to TRBD1. The CDR3 has 16 amino acids. Germline V gene data show CDR1 as SGHAT and CDR2 as FQNNGV. Trimming cost V 5 bases and J 1 base; bases outside gene matches: 8. CDR3 residues: CASSPLSTGSGNTIYF. CDR3 sequence (DNA): TGTGCCAGCAGCCCCCTCTCGACAGGGTCTGGAAACACCATATATTTT.

The chain couples TRBV6-1 to TRBJ1-2, with D hard to call. From germline, CDR1 is MNHNS and CDR2 SASEGT. Between the trimmed V and J ends, which lost 6 bases and 8 bases, there was a span of 13 bases. This CDR3 is built from 12 residues. CDR3 in amino acids: CASSPLNRGYTF. The CDR3 DNA sequence: TGTGCCAGCAGCCCTCTGAATCGGGGCTACACCTTC.

The CDR3 sequence is CASSLDGRAGGHRNEQFF. CDR3 nucleotides: TGTGCCAGCAGCTTAGACGGACGGGCGGGAGGGCACCGTAATGAGCAGTTCTTC. The chain uses TRBV13 and TRBJ2-1; 9 nucleotides align to TRBD2. The ends lost 1 base at V and 7 bases at J; junction bases unmatched: 14. The CDR3 is made up of 18 amino acids. The V gene's germline CDR1 is PRHDT and CDR2 FYEKMQ (reference sequence).

The chain recombines TRBV27 with TRBJ2-1; 9 bases line up with TRBD2. The CDR3 spans 14 residues. The V gene end was trimmed by 3 bases and the J gene end by 8 bases; junction bases not matched to a gene: 5. Germline CDR1 is MNHEY and CDR2 is SMNVEV (reference sequence). The CDR3 spells CASSFSGRSYEQFF. The CDR3 DNA sequence: TGTGCCAGCAGTTTTAGCGGGAGAAGCTATGAGCAGTTCTTC.

V usage is TRBV28 and J usage is TRBJ1-2; TRBD1 is a possible D gene (6 bases). Looked up from germline, CDR1 is MDHEN and CDR2 is SYDVKM. V lost 6 bases, J lost 6 bases, and 8 bases lay in between. There are 11 residues in the CDR3. CDR3 sequence (DNA): TGTGCCAGCAGCTACAGGGATGGCTACACCTTC. Translated, it gives CASSYRDGYTF.

The rearrangement uses TRBV6-5 and TRBJ2-4, with 10 bases lining up with TRBD1. Germline CDR1 is MNHEY and CDR2 is SVGAGI. CDR3 length: 14 amino acids. The ends lost 5 bases at V and 7 bases at J; junction bases unmatched: 5. CDR3 nucleotides: TGTGCCAGCAGTCAGACAGGGGGCCGGAACATTCAGTACTTC. It translates to CASSQTGGRNIQYF.

For the CDR3, the DNA is TGTGCCAGCTCACCTCTTTTAAACACCGGGGAGCTGTTTTTT. Protein sequence: CASSPLLNTGELFF. The chain combines TRBV18 with TRBJ2-2, with unresolved D. V was cut by 3 bases and J by 2 bases, with 7 bases left in between. Per germline, CDR1 KGHSH and CDR2 LQKENI. The CDR3 covers 14 residues.

The chain employs TRBV19 and TRBJ2-7; TRBD1 or TRBD2 may be the D gene (5 bases each). Germline assignment: CDR1 LNHDA and CDR2 SQIVND (reference sequence). Trimming stripped 4 bases from V and 3 bases from J, with 22 bases between. The CDR3 has 17 amino acids. In DNA form, the CDR3 reads TGTGCCAGTAGTACCGGGACGGCAATTGGACTCCGCTACGAGCAGTACTTC. Translation: CASSTGTAIGLRYEQYF. Full variable domain (outside the CDR3, taken from reference TRBV19 and TRBJ2-7): DGGITQSPKYLFRKEGQNVTLSCEQNLNHDAMYWYRQDPGQGLRLIYYSQIVNDFQKGDIAEGYSVSREKKESFPLTVTSAQKNPTAFYLCASSTGTAIGLRYEQYFGPGTRLTVT.

V usage is TRBV18 and J usage is TRBJ2-3; no clear D gene. The CDR3 sequence is 14 residues long. The V end was cut by 3 bases, the J end by 1 base, with 8 bases between. Germline CDR1 reads KGHSH; CDR2 reads LQKENI. The CDR3 nucleotides are TGTGCCAGCTCACCTCTAGGTGGCACAGATACGCAGTATTTT. This encodes CASSPLGGTDTQYF.

V and J are TRBV7-6 and TRBJ2-7, with TRBD2 matching 12 bases. Germline CDR1 reads SGHVS; CDR2 reads FNYEAQ. J gave up 3 bases and V 2 bases, and 14 bases lay outside the gene matches. The CDR3 covers 19 residues. The CDR3 DNA reads TGTGCCAGCAGCTTACGAGGAGGGTCTAGCGGGAGGGAAAACTACGAGCAGTACTTC. Translation gives CASSLRGGSSGRENYEQYF. The whole variable domain, filled in from reference TRBV7-6 and TRBJ2-7, reads GAGVSQSPRYKVTKRGQDVALRCDPISGHVSLYWYRQALGQGPEFLTYFNYEAQQDKSGLPNDRFSAERPEGSISTLTIQRTEQRDSAMYRCASSLRGGSSGRENYEQYFGPGTRLTVT.

This chain joins TRBV5-4 and TRBJ2-3; 7 nucleotides line up with TRBD2. Germline CDR1 is SGHNT and CDR2 is YYREEE (reference sequence). V lost 1 base and J lost 0; bases outside the gene matches: 5. The CDR3 is 16 residues long. In DNA form, the CDR3 reads TGTGCCAGCAGCTTGCGGCAGGGAGGGAGCACAGATACGCAGTATTTT. Residues: CASSLRQGGSTDTQYF.

The chain is built from TRBV18 and TRBJ2-1; D remains unclear. Germline V gene sequence: CDR1 KGHSH, CDR2 LQKENI. The ends were cut back, 3 bases at V and 8 bases at J, with 8 bases in the middle. This CDR3 is 12 amino acids long. In nucleotides, the CDR3 is TGTGCCAGCTCACCTCAGAGGTATGAGCAGTTCTTC. Translated, it gives CASSPQRYEQFF.

V gene TRBV18 combines with J gene TRBJ1-4, with 8 bases fitting TRBD1. The V segment lost 9 bases and the J segment 5 bases; nucleotides outside the gene matches: 5. CDR3 length equals 13 residues. The germline V gene encodes CDR1 KGHSH and CDR2 LQKENI. The CDR3 here is CASSTGVNEKLFF. The DNA of the CDR3 is TGTGCCAGTTCGACAGGGGTGAATGAAAAACTGTTTTTT.